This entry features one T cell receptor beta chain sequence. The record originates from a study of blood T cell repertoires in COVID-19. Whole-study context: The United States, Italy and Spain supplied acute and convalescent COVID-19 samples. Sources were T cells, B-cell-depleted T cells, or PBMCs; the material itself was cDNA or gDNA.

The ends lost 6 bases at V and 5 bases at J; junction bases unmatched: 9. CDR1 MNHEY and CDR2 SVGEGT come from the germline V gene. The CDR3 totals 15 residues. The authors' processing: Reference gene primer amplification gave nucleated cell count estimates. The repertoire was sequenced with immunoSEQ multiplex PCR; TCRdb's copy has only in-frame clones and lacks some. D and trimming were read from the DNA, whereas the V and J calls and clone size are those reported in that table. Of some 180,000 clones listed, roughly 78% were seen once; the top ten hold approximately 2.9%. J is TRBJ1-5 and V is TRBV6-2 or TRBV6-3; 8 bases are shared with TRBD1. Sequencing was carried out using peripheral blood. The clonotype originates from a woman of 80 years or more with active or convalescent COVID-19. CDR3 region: CASSQPRGPDQPQHF. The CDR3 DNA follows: TGTGCCAGCAGCCAGCCCAGGGGGCCTGATCAGCCCCAGCATTTT.